This TCR beta chain was sequenced during a study of blood T cell repertoires in COVID-19 (TCRdb year 2020). In the study overall: Samples from collaborators originated in the United States, Italy and Spain and spanned both the acute and convalescent phases of COVID-19. Sample metadata almost always included a de-identified subject ID, COVID-19 status, age in years and sex. The prospective study material was composed of cDNA or gDNA derived from T cells, B-cell-depleted T cells, or PBMCs. Deeply sampled blood TCRbeta repertoires from subjects exposed to, actively infected with, or recovered from COVID-19 were included in the dataset. Where available, HLA class I and class II types were obtained from metadata supplied by the sample provider rather than from assay-based typing. The repertoires were made available in a free public database intended to serve as a resource for research on the immune response to SARS-CoV-2. The samples were drawn from the first 160 participants of the ongoing ImmuneRACE study and from 1,254 subjects provided by 6 global collaborators.

TCRbeta CDR3 regions were amplified from genomic DNA by means of the immunoSEQ Assay, a bias-controlled multiplex PCR. Concerning the study's data processing: The number of nucleated cells in each sample was estimated from the amplification of reference gene primers within the assay. Sequence reads were collapsed and filtered to measure the absolute abundance of every unique TCRbeta CDR3 rearrangement. For each sample, productive Simpson clonality was calculated as the square root of Simpson's diversity index across productive rearrangements. TCRdb re-hosts the immuneACCESS table, in-frame sequences only. Its copies lack some clones; in the studies checked, an unresolved V gene accounts for under half of them, and the cause for the rest is not known. That table is the source of V, J and clone size, and D and trimming were worked out from the DNA. A total of 220,000 or so clones appear in this sample, 70% to 85% of them only once. The ten largest clones add up to more than 3% of the sample.

As regards this clone: Its target antigen remains unknown. No quality values exist for individual bases; no much larger clone is one base distant.

Participants in the prospective study were aged 18 to 89 years, lived in about two dozen United States geographic areas, and enrolled through a virtual design. Cohort assignment in the prospective study relied on participant-reported clinical history from a screening survey and a study questionnaire. Recovered participants in ImmuneRACE Cohort 3 were defined as having two consecutive negative NP/OP PCR tests, clearance from a healthcare professional, or resolution of symptoms. Mobile phlebotomists in the prospective study collected whole blood, serum and a nasopharyngeal or oropharyngeal swab from every participant. Participants in the prospective study had the option to provide additional blood draws and questionnaires over an approximately 2-month period. Before DNA extraction, prospective study blood samples were shipped either frozen or at room temperature. Summary of the overall study and its limitations: The amount of clinical and demographic metadata varied by source and participant and was provided uncurated.

The germline V gene provides CDR1 SNHLY and CDR2 FYNNEI. The junction shows trimming of 1 base on V and 1 base on J, plus 16 bases between the germline ends. Spanning cysteine to phenylalanine, the CDR3 consists of 17 amino acids. Of the read, only the CDR3 DNA is kept; its 51 bases are in frame from base 1. This chain is built from TRBV2 and TRBJ1-1; matching of 6 bases hints at TRBD1 as the D gene. Sequenced input: PBMCs or T cells enriched from blood (not recorded which). This sequence was found in a woman aged 60 to 75 who had recovered from COVID-19. In nucleotides, the sequence is TGTGCCAGCAGTGAAGGGGGGATGGGACATTGGAACACTGAAGCTTTCTTT. Its translation is CASSEGGMGHWNTEAFF.